The 3 T cell receptor beta chains presented below share a single source sample, sequenced in a study of early T cells in non-severe SARS-CoV-2 infection (dated by TCRdb to the early 2020s). The library came from 5' RACE. Instrument used: NextSeq 500. The raw public reads went through TCRdb reprocessing: fastp at Q25, MiXCR clone calling, in-frame beta chains kept. Records with the same CDR3 protein are collapsed into one entry carrying the most frequent genes and DNA. A total of tens of thousands of distinct CDR3 sequences appear in this sample, about 4% of them only once. The biggest ten clones account for just over 3% of the sample. The sequencing input was whole blood. The source of these receptors is an adult who was a healthcare worker with PCR-confirmed SARS-CoV-2 infection or an uninfected control (not recorded which).

The rearrangement joins TRBV4-1 to TRBJ2-1, with 7 bases that match TRBD1. After removal of 3 bases from V and 7 bases from J, the junction contained 3 bases not matched to a gene. This CDR3 spans 13 amino acids. Germline V gene lookup returns CDR1 MGHRA and CDR2 YSYEKL. The CDR3 spells CASSHLTGNEQFF. The CDR3 DNA reads TGCGCCAGCAGCCACCTGACAGGGAATGAGCAGTTCTTC.

This chain links TRBV3-1 with TRBJ2-3; weak D call: TRBD1 (5 bases). The CDR3 is made up of 12 amino acids. The germline V and J ends were trimmed by 2 bases and 10 bases, with 10 bases remaining between them. Germline assignment: CDR1 LGHDT and CDR2 YNNKEL (reference sequence). This chain's CDR3 is CASSQSGAAQYF. The DNA of the CDR3 is TGTGCCAGCAGCCAATCTGGGGCGGCGCAGTATTTT.

This clonotype was found a few times. V gene TRBV11-3 combines with J gene TRBJ2-3; D is unresolved. This CDR3 is built from 14 residues. Germline V CDR1 and CDR2: SGHNT, YENEEA. Trimming shortened V by 7 bases and J by 1 base, and 12 bases separated the two germline ends. Here the CDR3 reads CASTRAAGTDTQYF. The CDR3, as DNA: TGTGCCAGCACTCGGGCGGCTGGCACAGATACGCAGTATTTT.